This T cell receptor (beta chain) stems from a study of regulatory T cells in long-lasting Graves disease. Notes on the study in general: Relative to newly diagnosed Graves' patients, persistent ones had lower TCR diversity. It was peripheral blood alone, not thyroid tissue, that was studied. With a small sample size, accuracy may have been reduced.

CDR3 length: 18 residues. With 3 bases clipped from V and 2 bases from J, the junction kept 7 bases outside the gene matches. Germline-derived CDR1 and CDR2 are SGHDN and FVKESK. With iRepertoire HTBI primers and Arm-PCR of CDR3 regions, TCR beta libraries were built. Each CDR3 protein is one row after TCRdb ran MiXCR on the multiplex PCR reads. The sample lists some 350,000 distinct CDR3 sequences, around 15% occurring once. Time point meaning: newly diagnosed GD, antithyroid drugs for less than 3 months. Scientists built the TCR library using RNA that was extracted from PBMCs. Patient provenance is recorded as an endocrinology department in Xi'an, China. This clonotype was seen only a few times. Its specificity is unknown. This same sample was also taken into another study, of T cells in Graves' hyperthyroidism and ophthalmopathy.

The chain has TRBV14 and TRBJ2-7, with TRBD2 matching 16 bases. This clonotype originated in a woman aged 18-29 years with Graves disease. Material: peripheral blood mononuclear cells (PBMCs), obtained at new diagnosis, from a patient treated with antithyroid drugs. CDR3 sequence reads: CASSHVGTSGRVPYEQYF. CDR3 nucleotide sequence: TGTGCCAGCAGCCATGTTGGGACTAGCGGGAGGGTTCCCTACGAGCAGTACTTC.